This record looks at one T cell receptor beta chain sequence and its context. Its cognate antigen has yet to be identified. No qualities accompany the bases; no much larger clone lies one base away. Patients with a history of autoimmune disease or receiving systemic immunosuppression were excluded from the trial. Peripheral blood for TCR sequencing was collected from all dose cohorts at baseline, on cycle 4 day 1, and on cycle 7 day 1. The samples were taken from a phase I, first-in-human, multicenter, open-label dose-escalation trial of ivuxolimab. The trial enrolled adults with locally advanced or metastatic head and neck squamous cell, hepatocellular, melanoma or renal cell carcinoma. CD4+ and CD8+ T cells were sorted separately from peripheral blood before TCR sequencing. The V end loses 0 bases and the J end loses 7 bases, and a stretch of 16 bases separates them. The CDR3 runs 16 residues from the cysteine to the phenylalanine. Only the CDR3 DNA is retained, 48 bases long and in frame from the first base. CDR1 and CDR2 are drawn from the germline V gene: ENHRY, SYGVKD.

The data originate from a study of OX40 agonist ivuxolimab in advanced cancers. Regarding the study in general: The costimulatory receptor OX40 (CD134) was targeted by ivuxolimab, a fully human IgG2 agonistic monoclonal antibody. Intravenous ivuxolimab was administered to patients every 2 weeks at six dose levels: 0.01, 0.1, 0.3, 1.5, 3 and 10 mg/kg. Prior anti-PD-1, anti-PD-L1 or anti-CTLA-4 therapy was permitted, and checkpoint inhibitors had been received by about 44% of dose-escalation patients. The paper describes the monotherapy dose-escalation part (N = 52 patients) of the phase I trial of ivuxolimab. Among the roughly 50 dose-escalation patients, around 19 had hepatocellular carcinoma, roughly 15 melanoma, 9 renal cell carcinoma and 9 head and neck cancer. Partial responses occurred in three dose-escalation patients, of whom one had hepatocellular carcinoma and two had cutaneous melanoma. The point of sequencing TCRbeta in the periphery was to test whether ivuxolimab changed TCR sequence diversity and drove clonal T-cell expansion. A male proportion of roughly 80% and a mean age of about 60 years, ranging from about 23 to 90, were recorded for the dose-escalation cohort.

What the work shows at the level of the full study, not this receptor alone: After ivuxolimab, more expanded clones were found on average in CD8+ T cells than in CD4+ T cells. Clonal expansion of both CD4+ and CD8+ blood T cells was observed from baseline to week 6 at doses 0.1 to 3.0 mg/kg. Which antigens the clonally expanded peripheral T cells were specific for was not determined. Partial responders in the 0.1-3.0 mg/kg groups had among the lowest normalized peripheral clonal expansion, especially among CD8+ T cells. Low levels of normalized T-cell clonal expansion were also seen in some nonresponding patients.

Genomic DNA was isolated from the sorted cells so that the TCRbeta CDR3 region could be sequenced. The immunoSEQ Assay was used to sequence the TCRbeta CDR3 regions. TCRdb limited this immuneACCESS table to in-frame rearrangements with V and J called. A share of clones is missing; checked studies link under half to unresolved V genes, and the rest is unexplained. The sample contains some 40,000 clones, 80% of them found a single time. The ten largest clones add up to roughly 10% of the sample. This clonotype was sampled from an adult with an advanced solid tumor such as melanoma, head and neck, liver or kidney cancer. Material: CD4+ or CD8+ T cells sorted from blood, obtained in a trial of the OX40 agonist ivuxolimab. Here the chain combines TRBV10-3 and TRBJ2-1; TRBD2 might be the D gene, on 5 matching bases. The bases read TGTGCCATCAGTGAGTCGCGGCTAGGAGGAGTTAATGAGCAGTTCTTC. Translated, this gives CAISESRLGGVNEQFF.